This passage covers 10 T cell receptor beta chains from one sample sequenced in a study of early T cells in non-severe SARS-CoV-2 infection. One entry per CDR3 protein results from TCRdb running MiXCR on the 5' RACE reads. Among 90,000 to 130,000 distinct CDR3 sequences, roughly an eighth were seen once, and the ten largest hold 3.5% to 4%. The specimen was whole blood, collected at baseline. These receptors all come from an adult who was a healthcare worker with PCR-confirmed SARS-CoV-2 infection or an uninfected control (not recorded which).

The chain carries TRBV6-5 and TRBJ2-1, with D unclear. Germline CDR1 and CDR2: MNHEY and SVGAGI. The CDR3 extends over 11 amino acids. V lost 10 bases to trimming and J lost 7 bases, with 11 bases between them. CDR3 residues: CATRRVNEQFF. The DNA of the CDR3 is TGTGCCACCCGTCGTGTGAATGAGCAGTTCTTC.

This clonotype was seen only a few times. The chain employs TRBV2 and TRBJ1-3; unclear D gene. Per germline, CDR1 SNHLY and CDR2 FYNNEI. This CDR3 has 15 residues. V was cut by 7 bases and J by 0 bases, with 13 bases left in between. The CDR3 reads CASTRGSSSGNTIYF. The CDR3 bases are TGTGCCAGCACTCGCGGAAGTTCCTCTGGAAACACCATATATTTT.

This clonotype appeared once. This chain connects TRBV10-1 to TRBJ2-1, with D possibly called TRBD1 or TRBD2 (7 bases each). Germline V gene sequence: CDR1 WNHNN, CDR2 SYGVQD (reference sequence). The V gene lost 4 bases and the J gene lost 6 bases, with 19 bases spanning the gap. The CDR3 runs 16 residues. The CDR3 region is CASSGGRDSTFNEQFF. The CDR3 DNA is TGCGCCAGCAGTGGAGGGAGGGACAGCACCTTCAATGAGCAGTTCTTC.

V and J are TRBV9 and TRBJ2-3, with 12 bases that match TRBD2. From germline, CDR1 is SGDLS and CDR2 YYNGEE. V shed 0 bases, J shed 1 base, and the junction held 0 bases outside the gene matches. CDR3 length equals 16 residues. The CDR3 region has the DNA TGTGCCAGCAGCGTAGGACTAGCGGGGGGCACAGATACGCAGTATTTT. Protein: CASSVGLAGGTDTQYF.

J is TRBJ2-7 and V is TRBV18; 11 bases align to TRBD2. The CDR3 is 15 residues long. Germline CDR1 KGHSH, CDR2 LQKENI. After removal of 0 bases from V and 2 bases from J, the junction contained 0 bases not matched to a gene. Here the CDR3 DNA reads TGTGCCAGCTCACCACCGGGACTAGCGGCCTACGAGCAGTACTTC. Its translation is CASSPPGLAAYEQYF. The full variable domain, its missing parts supplied by reference TRBV18 and TRBJ2-7, is NAGVMQNPRHLVRRRGQEARLRCSPMKGHSHVYWYRQLPEEGLKFMVYLQKENIIDESGMPKERFSAEFPKEGPSILRIQQVVRGDSAAYFCASSPPGLAAYEQYFGPGTRLTVT.

This clonotype showed up just a few times. The chain carries TRBV19 and TRBJ2-1; possibly TRBD2 for D (5 bases). Germline V gene lookup returns CDR1 LNHDA and CDR2 SQIVND (reference sequence). Trimming shortened V by 6 bases and J by 4 bases, and 13 bases separated the two germline ends. This CDR3 has 14 residues. DNA of the CDR3: TGTGCCAGTAGCGACGAAGGACTTTACAATGAGCAGTTCTTC. Protein product: CASSDEGLYNEQFF.

The rearrangement links TRBV7-2 to TRBJ1-1, with unresolved D. Looked up from germline, CDR1 is SGHTA and CDR2 is FQGNSA. Trimming removed 4 bases at V and 1 base at J, with 13 bases between. The CDR3 totals 15 residues. The CDR3 sequence is CASSSTVGANTEAFF. The CDR3 coding sequence is TGTGCCAGCAGCTCAACTGTGGGCGCGAACACTGAAGCTTTCTTT.

The chain combines TRBV30 with TRBJ1-6; TRBD1 might be the D (6 bases). Germline loops: CDR1 GTSNPN, CDR2 SVGIG (reference sequence). V was pared by 6 bases and J by 9 bases, with 18 bases between. There are 14 residues in the CDR3. CDR3 protein: CACRLDREFSPLHF. For the CDR3, the DNA is TGTGCCTGCCGATTGGACAGAGAGTTTTCACCCCTCCACTTT.

This clonotype was observed at least ten times. This chain connects TRBV19 to TRBJ2-2; weak D call: TRBD1 (8 bases). The CDR3 is made up of 15 amino acids. Trimming took 6 bases from V and 4 from J, leaving 15 bases between them. Germline CDR1 reads LNHDA; CDR2 reads SQIVND (reference sequence). CDR3 DNA sequence: TGTGCCAGTAGAAAGGACAGGGAGGGCACCGGGGAGCTGTTTTTT. Its translation is CASRKDREGTGELFF.

This clonotype has at least ten counts. The chain links TRBV18 to TRBJ1-4, with D unclear. Germline V CDR1 and CDR2: KGHSH, LQKENI. The CDR3 is 13 amino acids. Trimming stripped 0 bases from V and 16 bases from J, with 15 bases between. The CDR3 sequence is CASSPPSGQFRFF. The CDR3 DNA sequence: TGTGCCAGCTCACCACCGTCGGGTCAATTTCGGTTTTTT.